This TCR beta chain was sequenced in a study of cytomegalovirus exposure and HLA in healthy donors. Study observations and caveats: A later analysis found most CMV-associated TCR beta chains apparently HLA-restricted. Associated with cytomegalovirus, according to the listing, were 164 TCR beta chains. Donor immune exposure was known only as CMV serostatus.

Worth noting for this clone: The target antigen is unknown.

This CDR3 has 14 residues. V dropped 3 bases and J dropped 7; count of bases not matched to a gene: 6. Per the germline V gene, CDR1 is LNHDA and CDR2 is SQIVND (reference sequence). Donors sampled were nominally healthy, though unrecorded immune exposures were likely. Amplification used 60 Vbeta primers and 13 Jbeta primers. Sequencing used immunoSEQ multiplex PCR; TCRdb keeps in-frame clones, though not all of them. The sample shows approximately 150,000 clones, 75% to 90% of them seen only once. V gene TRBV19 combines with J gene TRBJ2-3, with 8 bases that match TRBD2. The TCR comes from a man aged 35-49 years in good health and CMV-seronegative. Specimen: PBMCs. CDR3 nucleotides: TGTGCCAGTAGTATGCCGGGACTAGTAAATACGCAGTATTTT. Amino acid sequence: CASSMPGLVNTQYF. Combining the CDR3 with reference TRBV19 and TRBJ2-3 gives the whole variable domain DGGITQSPKYLFRKEGQNVTLSCEQNLNHDAMYWYRQDPGQGLRLIYYSQIVNDFQKGDIAEGYSVSREKKESFPLTVTSAQKNPTAFYLCASSMPGLVNTQYFGPGTRLTVL.